One and the same sample provided the 10 T cell receptor beta chains below, sequenced in a study of T cell responses to AZD1222 COVID-19 vaccine. TCRdb's copy holds only in-frame clones and misses some; the assay was immunoSEQ multiplex PCR. The data show more than 120,000 clones, under 95% seen once. The starting material was peripheral blood, obtained on day 0 of AZD1222 vaccination. The receptor set was obtained from an adult in good health.

The CDR3 DNA sequence: TGTGCCAGCGCCGTCGGGGGAGGCTACACCTTC. Protein product: CASAVGGGYTF. J is TRBJ1-2 and V is TRBV6-1; a possible D gene is TRBD1 (5 bases). The CDR3 length is 11 residues. Between the trimmed V and J ends, which lost 8 bases and 8 bases, there was a span of 12 bases. Germline V CDR1 and CDR2: MNHNS, SASEGT.

The chain has TRBV6-5 and TRBJ1-6; D unclear. V dropped 3 bases and J dropped 7 bases, with 7 bases sitting between them. The germline V gene encodes CDR1 MNHEY and CDR2 SVGAGI. The CDR3 is 13 residues long. CDR3 in DNA: TGTGCCAGCAGTTATACGCTGAATTCACCCCTCCACTTT. Residues: CASSYTLNSPLHF.

A note on this clone: At the DNA level, this CDR3 is encoded by other sequences in the same sample as well. This chain joins TRBV4-1 and TRBJ2-2; TRBD1 is a possible D gene (5 bases). Germline V CDR1 and CDR2: MGHRA, YSYEKL. V was shortened by 5 bases and J by 0 bases, with 7 bases between the two germline ends. This CDR3 comprises 14 residues. The DNA for the CDR3 is TGCGCCAGCAGCGGACAAACGAACACCGGGGAGCTGTTTTTT. Amino acid sequence: CASSGQTNTGELFF.

The chain links TRBV18 to TRBJ1-2; D not certain. Germline V lookup: CDR1 KGHSH, CDR2 LQKENI. V dropped 2 bases and J dropped 0 bases, with 13 bases sitting between them. The CDR3 runs to 16 residues. This CDR3 is CASSPKTTPTNYGYTF. The CDR3 region has the DNA TGTGCCAGCTCACCAAAAACTACACCGACTAACTATGGCTACACCTTC.

This chain uses TRBV18 with TRBJ1-6; D uncertain. This CDR3 spans 15 amino acids. Germline V gene lookup returns CDR1 KGHSH and CDR2 LQKENI. With 2 bases removed from V and 8 bases from J, the gap between germline ends came to 13 bases. In DNA form, the CDR3 reads TGTGCCAGCTCACCAACAGCAGGAGTGGATTCACCCCTCCACTTT. This gives the protein CASSPTAGVDSPLHF. Drawing the rest from reference TRBV18 and TRBJ1-6, the complete variable domain is NAGVMQNPRHLVRRRGQEARLRCSPMKGHSHVYWYRQLPEEGLKFMVYLQKENIIDESGMPKERFSAEFPKEGPSILRIQQVVRGDSAAYFCASSPTAGVDSPLHFGNGTRLTVT.

This clone was observed a single time. The rearrangement uses TRBV4-3 and TRBJ2-7; 11 positions match TRBD2. Germline CDR1 reads LGHNA; CDR2 reads YSLEER. This CDR3 spans 15 amino acids. Trimming removed 0 bases from V and 6 bases from J; junction bases left unmatched: 4. DNA for the CDR3: TGCGCCAGCAGCCAAGATGGTAGCGGGAGGGTCGAGCAGTACTTC. Translation gives CASSQDGSGRVEQYF.

The V gene is TRBV5-1, the J gene TRBJ2-7; TRBD1 might be the D (6 bases). This CDR3 comprises 17 residues. V lost 3 bases, J lost 4 bases, and 23 bases lay in between. The germline CDR1 and CDR2 sequences are SGHRS and YFSETQ. The CDR3 coding sequence is TGCGCCAGCAGCTCGGGAACGTTATCGAGGACAGTTTACGAGCAGTACTTC. The encoded protein is CASSSGTLSRTVYEQYF.

The rearrangement uses TRBV20-1 and TRBJ2-7; D is tentatively TRBD1 or TRBD2 (5 bases each). V was clipped by 3 bases and J by 5 bases, with 8 bases between them. Germline values: CDR1 DFQATT, CDR2 SNEGSKA (reference sequence). CDR3 length: 11 residues. The chain's CDR3 is CSASRDHEQYF. CDR3 nucleotides: TGCAGTGCTAGTAGGGACCACGAGCAGTACTTC.

CDR3 DNA: TGTGCCATCACCGGGGACAGGGGTACAGATACGCAGTATTTT. This codes for CAITGDRGTDTQYF. This rearrangement joins TRBV10-3 to TRBJ2-3; the match to TRBD1 covers 10 bases. The CDR3 has 14 residues. Losses at the gene ends were 7 bases for V and 3 bases for J; bases not matched to a gene: 4. Germline V gene data show CDR1 as ENHRY and CDR2 as SYGVKD.

In nucleotides, the CDR3 is TGTGCCAGCAGTTACTCCCCAGGGTCGGTTGGAAACACCATATATTTT. It is translated as CASSYSPGSVGNTIYF. V gene TRBV6-5 combines with J gene TRBJ1-3; a possible D gene is TRBD1 (5 bases). The V gene's germline CDR1 is MNHEY and CDR2 SVGAGI. V dropped 0 bases and J dropped 3 bases, with 12 bases sitting between them. CDR3 size: 16 residues.